One TCR beta chain is described in this entry. The target antigen is unknown. This sample was included in a study of T cells in localized non-small cell lung cancer. Study-wide results and caveats: Uninvolved adjacent lung showed peak T cell clonality, exceeding tumor.

Assay: immunoSEQ multiplex PCR; the TCRdb copy retains only in-frame clones and omits some. This sample yields roughly 35,000 clones, of which roughly 92% are seen a single time; approximately 6.9% belongs to the top ten. The CDR3 runs 14 residues. Germline V gene lookup returns CDR1 MDHEN and CDR2 SYDVKM. Trimming pared 7 bases from V and 3 bases from J, leaving 15 bases between. J is TRBJ2-5 and V is TRBV28; D is unresolved. The TCR sequence derives from a female donor aged 60 or older with stage I lung adenocarcinoma. This specimen was peripheral blood, taken before any cancer treatment. The CDR3 DNA follows: TGTGCCAGCAACGATTTCAGCGCCGAAGAGACCCAGTACTTC. Its protein product is CASNDFSAEETQYF.